Below, one TCR beta chain is given with its context. Its specificity is not known. The CDR3 extends over 15 amino acids. CDR1 is MNHEY and CDR2 is SVGAGI in the germline V gene. From its re-call of the 5' RACE reads, TCRdb lists each CDR3 protein once, without DNA. This sample lists 3,000 or so distinct CDR3 sequences; its ten largest clones have more than 25%. These data originate in a study of T cells expressing NK-cell markers. Study-wide results and limits: CD8+ T cells in six donors included dominant NKG2C+ clonotypes at 1.0-7.0%.

V and J are TRBV6-5 and TRBJ1-6; checking the TCRdb D call of TRBD1 is not possible without DNA. Sample: blood T cells: a sorted CD56 or NKG2C T cell subset, CD4+ or CD8+ T cells, or bulk PBMC T cells (not recorded which). The TCR was taken from a woman aged 18-29 years in good health. CDR3 loop: CASSYSIEGASPLHF.